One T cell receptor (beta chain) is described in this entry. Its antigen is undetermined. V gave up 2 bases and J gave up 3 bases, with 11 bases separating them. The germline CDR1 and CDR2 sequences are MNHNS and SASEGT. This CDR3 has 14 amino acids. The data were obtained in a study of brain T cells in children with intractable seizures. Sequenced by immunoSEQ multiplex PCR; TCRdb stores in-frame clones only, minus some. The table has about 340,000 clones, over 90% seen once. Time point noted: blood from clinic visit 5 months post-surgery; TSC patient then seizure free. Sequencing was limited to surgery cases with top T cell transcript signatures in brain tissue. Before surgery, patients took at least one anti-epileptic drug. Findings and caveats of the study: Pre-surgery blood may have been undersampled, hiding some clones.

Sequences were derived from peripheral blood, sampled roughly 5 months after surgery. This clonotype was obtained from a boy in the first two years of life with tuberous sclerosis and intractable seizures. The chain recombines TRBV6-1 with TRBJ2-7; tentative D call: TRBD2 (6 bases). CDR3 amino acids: CASSERGLSYEQYF. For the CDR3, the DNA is TGTGCCAGCAGTGAACGGGGACTGAGCTACGAGCAGTACTTC.